Sequencing of this T cell receptor (beta chain) was carried out in a study of tumor-infiltrating lymphocytes in primary liver carcinoma. Notes on this clonotype: The antigen remains undetermined. An end of the junction does not agree with germline; a read error may underlie this.

General observations from the study: Tumors had a top-250-clone fraction that was significantly higher than blood (p = 0.039).

Germline-derived CDR1 and CDR2 are SQVTM and ANQGSEA. The CDR3 spans 14 residues. Co-extracting RNA and DNA was done with roughly 17-34 mg of unsorted bulk tissue as input. The patients carried chronic HBV infection and had received no treatment. The study sampled five separate regions from each tumor. Researchers generated TCR beta cDNA from 500 to 600 ng of total RNA, relying on a constant-region primer. TCR beta libraries came from three nested multiplex PCR rounds using slightly modified ARM-PCR. Primers for the first two PCR rounds were TRBV1-TRBV30 forward primers and a C-beta reverse primer (roughly 9 cycles per round). Each CDR3 protein is one row after TCRdb ran MiXCR on the multiplex PCR reads. Of over 95,000 distinct CDR3 sequences listed, about three quarters are singletons.

This clonotype was sampled from a woman in her sixties with primary liver carcinoma and hepatitis B virus infection. Sequencing input: liver tumor tissue from sampling region 5. Described subset: tumor region T5, tumor centre. V usage is TRBV29-1 and J usage is TRBJ2-1; perhaps TRBD2 as D (6 bases). Here the CDR3 reads CSAESGTGANKQFF. The CDR3 DNA reads as TGCAGCGCCGAATCCGGGACTGGCGCCAATAAGCAGTTCTTC.